This T cell receptor (beta chain) was sequenced for a study of identical twins. Whole-study findings and limits: Zero-insertion analyses might be partly confounded by invariant T cells like MAIT and iNKT. The conclusions drew on cross-sectional statistical analysis instead of tracking the same donors.

At least ten counts were recorded for this clonotype. Its antigen remains unidentified. V was clipped by 6 bases and J by 6 bases; unmatched bases: 15. Germline CDR1 reads SNHLY; CDR2 reads FYNNEI. The CDR3 is 16 amino acids. After template switching added a universal primer site, the resulting cDNA carried unique molecular identifiers. From the 5' RACE reads, TCRdb called clonotypes with MiXCR, one entry per CDR3 protein. Among hundreds of thousands of distinct CDR3 sequences, around 8.3% were seen once, and the ten largest hold around 0.98%. These data were also filed under a second study, of yellow fever vaccine responses in identical twins.

The TCR comes from a woman aged 18-29 years in good health. The genes are TRBV2 and TRBJ2-3, with TRBD2 matching over 7 bases. Material: PBMCs. The CDR3 protein is CASRWALAGVVDTQYF. The CDR3 region has the DNA TGTGCCAGCAGATGGGCGTTAGCGGGCGTGGTGGATACGCAGTATTTT.